These T cell receptor beta chains were read from a single sample in a study of cytomegalovirus exposure and HLA in healthy donors. Assay used: immunoSEQ multiplex PCR; TCRdb lists only in-frame clones, some missing. Here the sample spans approximately 58,000 clones, 85% to 95% being singletons. Sequenced material: PBMCs. Source of these receptors: a woman between 18 and 30 years old in good health and CMV-seropositive. CDR3s include the opening cysteine and the closing phenylalanine or tryptophan. D genes are given only for firm matches. Expanded clones get a size class; other rows say once, few or many, or leave the size out.

clone size	V gene	J gene	D gene	CDR3 protein	CDR3 DNA
-	TRBV25-1	TRBJ2-7	TRBD1	CASSDRQGIYEQYF	TGTGCCAGCAGTGATAGACAGGGAATCTACGAGCAGTACTTC
-	TRBV28	TRBJ2-1	-	CASSFYLGNEQFF	TGTGCCAGCAGTTTTTATCTAGGCAATGAGCAGTTCTTC
-	TRBV10-3	TRBJ2-7	-	CAISASYEQYF	TGTGCCATCAGCGCGAGCTACGAGCAGTACTTC
-	TRBV19	TRBJ1-1	-	CASSIFSGNTEAFF	TGTGCCAGTAGTATATTCTCAGGGAACACTGAAGCTTTCTTT
-	TRBV11-2	TRBJ2-1	-	CASSSPDGSSYNEQFF	TGTGCCAGCAGCTCACCAGACGGGAGCTCCTACAATGAGCAGTTCTTC
-	TRBV6-1	TRBJ2-3	TRBD2	CASSLGLASTQYF	TGTGCCAGCAGTTTGGGACTAGCCAGTACGCAGTATTTT
-	TRBV7-9	TRBJ2-5	-	CASSLASGQETQYF	TGTGCCAGCAGCTTAGCTAGCGGTCAAGAGACCCAGTACTTC
-	TRBV11-2	TRBJ2-2	TRBD2	CASSLGGTGELFF	TGTGCCAGCAGCTTGGGAGGGACCGGGGAGCTGTTTTTT
once	TRBV7-2	TRBJ1-4	TRBD1	CASSLNRGGGLGEKLFF	TGTGCCAGCAGCTTAAATAGAGGAGGGGGCCTTGGAGAAAAACTGTTTTTT
-	TRBV15	TRBJ2-1	-	CATSRDLDTIYNEQFF	TGTGCCACCAGCAGAGATCTGGACACTATCTACAATGAGCAGTTCTTC
-	TRBV2	TRBJ2-3	-	CASVQSAQYF	TGTGCCAGCGTCCAGTCCGCGCAGTATTTT
-	TRBV5-1	TRBJ2-7	TRBD1	CASSPTGTGSVEQYF	TGCGCCAGCAGCCCCACCGGGACAGGGTCGGTTGAGCAGTACTTC
-	TRBV10-3	TRBJ1-5	TRBD1	CAISDPDRSPNQPQHF	TGTGCCATCAGTGACCCGGACAGGTCACCCAATCAGCCCCAGCATTTT
-	TRBV28	TRBJ1-2	-	CASQEDYGYTF	TGTGCCAGCCAGGAGGACTATGGCTACACCTTC
-	TRBV4-3	TRBJ1-2	TRBD1	CASSREETGFDGYTF	TGCGCCAGCAGCCGAGAGGAGACAGGGTTCGATGGCTACACCTTC
-	TRBV27	TRBJ1-1	-	CASSFRGSENTEAFF	TGTGCCAGCAGTTTTAGGGGCTCCGAGAACACTGAAGCTTTCTTT
-	TRBV28	TRBJ2-5	TRBD2	CASSSSGRGMGAQYF	TGTGCCAGCAGTTCTAGCGGGAGGGGCATGGGGGCCCAGTACTTC
-	TRBV28	TRBJ1-2	-	CASSLPLPLGQGGYTF	TGTGCCAGCAGTTTACCACTACCACTAGGCCAAGGGGGCTACACCTTC
-	TRBV23-1	TRBJ2-7	TRBD2	CASSRLAGSYEQYF	TGCGCCAGCAGCCGACTAGCGGGGTCCTACGAGCAGTACTTC
-	TRBV19	TRBJ2-1	-	CASSISAQGLYNEQFF	TGTGCCAGTAGTATTAGTGCGCAGGGGCTATACAATGAGCAGTTCTTC
-	TRBV18	TRBJ2-3	TRBD1	CASSGQGRTDTQYF	TGTGCCAGCTCAGGACAGGGACGCACAGATACGCAGTATTTT
-	TRBV27	TRBJ1-5	-	CASSPTNRVPQPQHF	TGTGCCAGCAGTCCTACCAACAGGGTACCTCAGCCCCAGCATTTT
-	TRBV7-3	TRBJ1-2	TRBD1	CASSFGTGAYGYTF	TGTGCCAGCAGCTTCGGGACAGGAGCTTATGGCTACACCTTC
-	TRBV6-4	TRBJ1-5	-	CASSPGWGQPQHF	TGTGCCAGCAGCCCAGGATGGGGCCAGCCCCAGCATTTT
-	TRBV5-6	TRBJ2-3	-	CASSLVGEGADTQYF	TGTGCCAGCAGCTTGGTGGGGGAGGGGGCAGATACGCAGTATTTT
-	TRBV7-8	TRBJ1-5	TRBD1	CASSPDRWRQPQHF	TGTGCCAGCAGCCCGGACAGGTGGCGCCAGCCCCAGCATTTT
-	TRBV4-1	TRBJ1-6	TRBD1	CASSAGTANSPLHF	TGCGCCAGCAGCGCCGGGACAGCGAATTCACCCCTCCACTTT
-	TRBV29-1	TRBJ2-5	-	CSVRAGIQETQYF	TGCAGCGTCCGGGCGGGTATTCAAGAGACCCAGTACTTC